The following is a TCR beta chain sequence with its context. Its antigen is as yet unknown. The TCR beta cDNA came from 5'RACE template switching with UMIs. TCRdb re-called the 5' RACE reads and gives one entry per CDR3 protein, without DNA. In total, the table holds 400,000 to 450,000 distinct CDR3 sequences. The data were obtained in a study of T cells expressing NK-cell markers. Looking at the study overall: According to the study, TCR beta repertoires originated from sorted CD3+CD56+NKG2C+, CD3+CD56+NKG2C- and CD3+CD56-NKG2C+ T cells. Study-level results: Dominant NKG2C+ clonotypes in roughly 6 donors made up about 1.0-8% of CD8+ T cells.

Sequenced input: blood T cells: a sorted CD56 or NKG2C T cell subset, CD4+ or CD8+ T cells, or bulk PBMC T cells (not recorded which). The TCR originated in a woman aged 18-69 years in good health.

The CDR3 is CASSYVSGTGVAGANVLTF. The V gene is TRBV6-2 or TRBV6-3, the J gene TRBJ2-6; TCRdb picks TRBD1, but there is no DNA to check that call. The CDR3 totals 19 residues. Germline V gene data show CDR1 as MNHEY and CDR2 as SVGEGT.